This T cell receptor (beta chain) was captured in a study of shared clonotypes between healthy human individuals. Only Caucasian adults living in Nashville, Tennessee served as donors. The study, taken as a whole, reports: Naive CD4 clonotypes overlapped across a few donors at around 4.7%.

Points on this clone: Antigen: not known. This CDR3 is also generated by other DNA sequences in the sample.

TCRdb's table, derived via immunoSEQ multiplex PCR, lists solely in-frame clones and lacks some. The table has a few million clones, roughly 93% seen once; the top ten hold about 0.37%. CDR1 is SGHRS, CDR2 YFSETQ, per germline. Trimming removed 0 bases from V and 6 bases from J, with 12 bases in between. The CDR3 consists of 14 residues. The chain employs TRBV5-1 and TRBJ1-2; tentatively, D is TRBD1 (6 bases). Sequenced: naive CD4+ T cells from PBMCs. Subset given: CD45RA+ positively selected. The source of this sequence is a man between 18 and 29 years old in good health. Some clones in this sample may be carry-over from other donors' samples. The CDR3 reads CASSLVAGDHGYTF. The CDR3 DNA reads TGCGCCAGCAGCTTGGTTGCAGGGGACCATGGCTACACCTTC.